There are many counts of the clone carrying this T cell receptor (beta chain). Its antigen is unidentified. Libraries of bulk TCR were made by previously described methods (with listed TCR primers). In TCRdb, the PCR reads were re-called with MiXCR into one record per CDR3 protein. The sample gives some 650,000 distinct CDR3 sequences, less than 20% of which show up once; roughly 0.9% is in the top ten. These data come from a study of molecular identifiers for immune sequencing clone quantification. Study context: Replicates partitioned RNA from approximately 20,000 or 100,000 naive CD8 cells into five parts, sequencing four.

Whole-study findings and limits: Sizes of highly expanded clones could be underestimated through identical TCRs sharing a barcode. Clonotypes topping 20 RNA copies carried over 98% of effector molecules but under 1% of naive ones.

This CDR3 is 15 amino acids long. Germline lookup yields CDR1 SEHNR and CDR2 FQNEAQ (reference sequence). The germline V and J ends were trimmed by 2 bases and 2 bases, with 11 bases remaining between them. Sequences were obtained from naive CD8+ T cells from blood, with Jurkat cell RNA spiked in. Noted subset: FACS-sorted CD8+CD4-CCR7+CD45RA+ naive T cells. The clonotype was recovered from a human donor in good health. Some libraries in this study had Jurkat cell RNA spiked in. The genes are TRBV7-9 and TRBJ2-3; D possibly corresponds to TRBD2 (6 bases). CDR3 in amino acids: CASSLFGGVTDTQYF. The CDR3 DNA reads TGTGCCAGCAGCTTATTTGGCGGGGTCACAGATACGCAGTATTTT.